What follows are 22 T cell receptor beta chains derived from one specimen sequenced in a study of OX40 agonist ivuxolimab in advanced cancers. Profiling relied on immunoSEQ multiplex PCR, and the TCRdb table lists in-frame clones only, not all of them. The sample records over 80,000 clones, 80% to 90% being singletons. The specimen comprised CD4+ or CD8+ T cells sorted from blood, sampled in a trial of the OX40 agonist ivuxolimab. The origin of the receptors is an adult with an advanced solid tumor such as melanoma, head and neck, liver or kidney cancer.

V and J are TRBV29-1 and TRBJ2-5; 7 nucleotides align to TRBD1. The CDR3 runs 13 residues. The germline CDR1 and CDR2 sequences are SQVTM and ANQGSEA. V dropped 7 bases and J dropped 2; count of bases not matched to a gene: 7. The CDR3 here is CSARQGGQETQYF. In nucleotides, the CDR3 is TGCAGCGCACGACAGGGTGGGCAAGAGACCCAGTACTTC.

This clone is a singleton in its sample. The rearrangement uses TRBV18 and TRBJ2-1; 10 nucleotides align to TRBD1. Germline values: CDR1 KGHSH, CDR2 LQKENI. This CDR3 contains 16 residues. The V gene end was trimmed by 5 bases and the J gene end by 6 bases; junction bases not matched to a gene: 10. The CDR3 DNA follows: TGTGCCAGCTCATTTACAGGGACAGGGGTCTCCAATGAGCAGTTCTTC. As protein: CASSFTGTGVSNEQFF.

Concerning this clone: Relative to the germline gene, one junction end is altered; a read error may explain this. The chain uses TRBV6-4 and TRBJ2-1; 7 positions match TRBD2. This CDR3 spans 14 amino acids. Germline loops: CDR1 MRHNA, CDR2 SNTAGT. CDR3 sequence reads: CASSEGYSGTELFF. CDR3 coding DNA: TGTGCCAGCAGTGAGGGGTACAGCGGGACTGAGCTGTTCTTC.

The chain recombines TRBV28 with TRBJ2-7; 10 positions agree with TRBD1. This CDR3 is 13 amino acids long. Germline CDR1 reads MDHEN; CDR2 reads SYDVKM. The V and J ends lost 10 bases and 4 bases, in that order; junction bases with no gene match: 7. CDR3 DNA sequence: TGTGCCACCGGGACAGGGGCCCTTTACGAGCAGTACTTC. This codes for CATGTGALYEQYF.

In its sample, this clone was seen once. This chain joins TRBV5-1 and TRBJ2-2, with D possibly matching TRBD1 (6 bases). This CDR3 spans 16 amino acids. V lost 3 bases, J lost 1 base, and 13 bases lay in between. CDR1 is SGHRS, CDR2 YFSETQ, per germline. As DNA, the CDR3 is TGCGCCAGCAGCTCCCGGACAGATATGAACACCGGGGAGCTGTTTTTT. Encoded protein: CASSSRTDMNTGELFF.

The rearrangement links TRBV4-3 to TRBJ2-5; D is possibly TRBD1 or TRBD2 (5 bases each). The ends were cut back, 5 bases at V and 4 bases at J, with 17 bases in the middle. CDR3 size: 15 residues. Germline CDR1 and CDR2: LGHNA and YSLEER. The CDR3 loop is CASSSGRGRGETQYF. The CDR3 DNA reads TGCGCCAGCAGCTCGGGACGGGGAAGGGGAGAGACCCAGTACTTC.

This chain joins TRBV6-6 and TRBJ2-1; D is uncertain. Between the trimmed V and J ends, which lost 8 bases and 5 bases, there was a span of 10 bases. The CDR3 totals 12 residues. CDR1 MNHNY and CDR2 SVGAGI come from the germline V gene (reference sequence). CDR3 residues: CASGHSHNEQFF. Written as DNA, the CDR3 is TGTGCCAGCGGCCATTCCCACAATGAGCAGTTCTTC.

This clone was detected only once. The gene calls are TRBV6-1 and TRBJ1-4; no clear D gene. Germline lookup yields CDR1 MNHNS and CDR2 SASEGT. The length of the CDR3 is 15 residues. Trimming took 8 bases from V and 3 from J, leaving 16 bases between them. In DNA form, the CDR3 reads TGTGCCAGCCTGGCCGGGCCCGCAGCTAATGAAAAACTGTTTTTT. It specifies CASLAGPAANEKLFF.

CDR3 nucleotides: TGTGCCAGCAGCCAAGATCCGGCGGAGACCCAGTACTTC. Amino acid sequence: CASSQDPAETQYF. The V gene is TRBV14, the J gene TRBJ2-5, with unresolved D. Deletions cut 0 bases from V and 5 bases from J, with 7 bases between. The CDR3 length is 13 residues. CDR1 SGHDN and CDR2 FVKESK come from the germline V gene. Using reference TRBV14 and TRBJ2-5 for the parts outside the CDR3, the full variable domain is EAGVTQFPSHSVIEKGQTVTLRCDPISGHDNLYWYRRVMGKEIKFLLHFVKESKQDESGMPNNRFLAERTGGTYSTLKVQPAELEDSGVYFCASSQDPAETQYFGPGTRLLVL.

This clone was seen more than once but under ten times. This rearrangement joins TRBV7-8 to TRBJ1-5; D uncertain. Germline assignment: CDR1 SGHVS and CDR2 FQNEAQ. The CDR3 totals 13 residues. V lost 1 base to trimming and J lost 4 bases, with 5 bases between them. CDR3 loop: CASSLDVNQPQHF. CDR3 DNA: TGTGCCAGCAGCTTAGACGTTAATCAGCCCCAGCATTTT.

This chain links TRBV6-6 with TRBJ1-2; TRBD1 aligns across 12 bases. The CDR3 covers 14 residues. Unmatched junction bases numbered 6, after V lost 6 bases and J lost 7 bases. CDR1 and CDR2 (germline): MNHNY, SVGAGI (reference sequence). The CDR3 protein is CASRTGQGAGGYTF. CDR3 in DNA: TGTGCCAGCAGGACGGGACAGGGGGCTGGTGGCTACACCTTC.

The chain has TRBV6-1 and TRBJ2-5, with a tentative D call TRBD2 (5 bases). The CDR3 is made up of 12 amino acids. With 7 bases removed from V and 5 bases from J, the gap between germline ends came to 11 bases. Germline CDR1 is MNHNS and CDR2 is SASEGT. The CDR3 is CASTERGETQYF. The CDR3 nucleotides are TGTGCCAGCACGGAGAGAGGGGAGACCCAGTACTTC.

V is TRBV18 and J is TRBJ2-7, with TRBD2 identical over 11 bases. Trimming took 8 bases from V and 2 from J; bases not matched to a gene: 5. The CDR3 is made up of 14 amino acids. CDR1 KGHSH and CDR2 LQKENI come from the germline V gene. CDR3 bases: TGTGCCAGCGGGGGGACTAGCGGAACCTACGAGCAGTACTTC. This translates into CASGGTSGTYEQYF.

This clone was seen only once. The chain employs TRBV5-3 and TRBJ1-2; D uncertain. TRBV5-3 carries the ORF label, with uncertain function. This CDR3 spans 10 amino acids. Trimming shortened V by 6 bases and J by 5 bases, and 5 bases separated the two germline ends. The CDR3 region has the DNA TGTGCCAGAACCACGTATGGCTACACCTTC. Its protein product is CARTTYGYTF.

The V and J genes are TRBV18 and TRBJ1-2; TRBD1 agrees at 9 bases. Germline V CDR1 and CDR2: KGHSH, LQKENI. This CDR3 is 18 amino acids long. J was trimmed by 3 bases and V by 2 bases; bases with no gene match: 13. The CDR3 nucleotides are TGTGCCAGCTCACCATTGGCGGGACAGGGAATTCGGGACTATGGCTACACCTTC. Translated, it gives CASSPLAGQGIRDYGYTF.

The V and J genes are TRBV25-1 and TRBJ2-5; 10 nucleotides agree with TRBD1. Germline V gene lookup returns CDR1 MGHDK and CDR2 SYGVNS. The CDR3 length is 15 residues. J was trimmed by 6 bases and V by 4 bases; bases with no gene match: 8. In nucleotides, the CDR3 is TGTGCCAGCAGTGGCCACGGGACAGGGGAAAAGACCCAGTACTTC. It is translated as CASSGHGTGEKTQYF.

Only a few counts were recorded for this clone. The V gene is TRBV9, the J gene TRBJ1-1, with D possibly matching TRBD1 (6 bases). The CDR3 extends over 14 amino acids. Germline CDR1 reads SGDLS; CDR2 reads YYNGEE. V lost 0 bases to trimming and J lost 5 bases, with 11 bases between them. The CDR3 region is CASSVDRVGTEAFF. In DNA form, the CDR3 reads TGTGCCAGCAGCGTAGACAGGGTGGGTACTGAAGCTTTCTTT.

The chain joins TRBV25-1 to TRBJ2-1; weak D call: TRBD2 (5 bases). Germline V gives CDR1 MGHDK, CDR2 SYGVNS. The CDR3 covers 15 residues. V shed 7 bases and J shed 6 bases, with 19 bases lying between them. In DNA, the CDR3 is TGTGCCAGCACCGACCAAACTACTAGTCCCAATGAGCAGTTCTTC. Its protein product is CASTDQTTSPNEQFF.

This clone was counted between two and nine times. The CDR3 DNA sequence: TGTGCCAGCAGTACCCCGACAGATAATGGCTACACCTTC. Translating gives CASSTPTDNGYTF. V is TRBV28 and J is TRBJ1-2; D possibly corresponds to TRBD1 (5 bases). The CDR3 extends over 13 amino acids. Germline CDR1 is MDHEN and CDR2 is SYDVKM. Trimming cost V 5 bases and J 6 bases, with 13 bases left between them.

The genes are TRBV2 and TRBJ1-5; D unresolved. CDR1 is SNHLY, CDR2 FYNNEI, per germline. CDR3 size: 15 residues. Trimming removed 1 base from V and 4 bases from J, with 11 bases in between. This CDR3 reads CASSEGSTANQPQHF. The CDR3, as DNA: TGTGCCAGCAGTGAAGGTTCGACGGCAAATCAGCCCCAGCATTTT. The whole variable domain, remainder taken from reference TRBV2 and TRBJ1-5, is EPEVTQTPSHQVTQMGQEVILRCVPISNHLYFYWYRQILGQKVEFLVSFYNNEISEKSEIFDDQFSVERPDGSNFTLKIRSTKLEDSAMYFCASSEGSTANQPQHFGDGTRLSIL.

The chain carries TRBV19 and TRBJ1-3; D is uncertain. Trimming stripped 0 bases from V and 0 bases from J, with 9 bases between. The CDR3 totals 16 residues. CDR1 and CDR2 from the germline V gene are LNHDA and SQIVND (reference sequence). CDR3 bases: TGTGCCAGTAGTATAGAGCGGCAATTCTCTGGAAACACCATATATTTT. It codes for CASSIERQFSGNTIYF.

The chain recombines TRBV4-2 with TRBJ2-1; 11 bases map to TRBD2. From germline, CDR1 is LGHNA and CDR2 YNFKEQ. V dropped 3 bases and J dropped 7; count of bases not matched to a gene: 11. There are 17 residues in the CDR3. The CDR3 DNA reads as TGTGCCAGCAGCCAGCTGCCCGGGACTAGCGGTTGGAATGAGCAGTTCTTC. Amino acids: CASSQLPGTSGWNEQFF.